This TCR beta chain was obtained from a study of T cell responses to AZD1222 COVID-19 vaccine. Assay: immunoSEQ multiplex PCR; the TCRdb copy retains only in-frame clones and omits some. The sample records 130,000 to 150,000 clones, approximately 90% being singletons. This CDR3 has 16 amino acids. Germline CDR1 is SGHRS and CDR2 is YFSETQ. After removal of 4 bases from V and 2 bases from J, the junction contained 9 bases not matched to a gene. Overall study results and limits: Nearly half of spike-specific TCRs reportedly target variant regions that are unmutated in the B.1.351 and B.1.1.7 variants. Scientists sampled the repertoires only once the peak T cell response had passed.

This clone was counted once. The antigen is undetermined. This chain joins TRBV5-1 and TRBJ1-3, with TRBD1 matching 7 bases. This clonotype originated in an adult in good health. This material consisted of peripheral blood, taken on day 0 of AZD1222 vaccination. CDR3 in DNA: TGCGCCAGCAGCATCGGGACAGATCAAGCTGGAAACACCATATATTTT. Encoded protein: CASSIGTDQAGNTIYF.